One sample yielded the 5 T cell receptor beta chains listed below, sequenced in a study of cytomegalovirus exposure and HLA in healthy donors. With 60 Vbeta and 13 Jbeta primers, the PCR was carried out. This table comes from immunoSEQ multiplex PCR, and its TCRdb copy is limited to in-frame clones, with some not included. In the table there are about 200,000 clones, roughly three quarters of which are singletons. The specimen was PBMCs. The receptors originated from a woman aged 45-65 years in good health and CMV-seronegative.

This clone was counted only a few times. This chain joins TRBV4-3 and TRBJ1-2, with D maybe TRBD1 (6 bases). The CDR3 contains 13 residues. Looked up from germline, CDR1 is LGHNA and CDR2 is YSLEER. The V gene lost 4 bases and the J gene lost 4 bases, with 10 bases spanning the gap. The chain's CDR3 is CASSLQGSYGYTF. The CDR3 nucleotides are TGCGCCAGCAGCCTACAGGGATCCTATGGCTACACCTTC.

The chain combines TRBV29-1 with TRBJ1-1, with D maybe TRBD1 (6 bases). Trimming took off 7 bases at V and 1 base at J, with 13 bases between the two ends. The CDR3 loop spans 13 amino acids. Germline values: CDR1 SQVTM, CDR2 ANQGSEA. Here the CDR3 DNA reads TGCAGCGCCGAGGACAGCCCGAACACTGAAGCTTTCTTT. This sequence encodes CSAEDSPNTEAFF.

This chain uses TRBV9 with TRBJ2-1; TRBD2 might be the D (6 bases). Trimming left V 0 bases short and J 0 bases short, with 13 bases between. This CDR3 region has 17 residues. Germline loops: CDR1 SGDLS, CDR2 YYNGEE. The CDR3 here is CASSVALGGSSYNEQFF. The CDR3 DNA is TGTGCCAGCAGCGTAGCTTTGGGGGGAAGCTCCTACAATGAGCAGTTCTTC.

This chain connects TRBV5-5 to TRBJ1-6; D ambiguous. Trimming stripped 0 bases from V and 10 bases from J, with 8 bases between. This CDR3 has 13 amino acids. The germline gives CDR1 SGHKS, CDR2 YYEKEE (reference sequence). CDR3 DNA: TGTGCCAGCAGCTTGGATCATGGCTCACCCCTCCACTTT. Translating gives CASSLDHGSPLHF.

The J gene is TRBJ1-6, the V gene TRBV9, with D uncertain. This CDR3 has 12 amino acids. CDR1 and CDR2 (germline): SGDLS, YYNGEE. V gave up 3 bases and J gave up 8 bases, with 6 bases separating them. This chain's CDR3 is CASSALDSPLHF. For the CDR3, the DNA is TGTGCCAGCAGCGCCCTAGATTCACCCCTCCACTTT.